The source of this T cell receptor (beta chain) is a study of regulatory T cells in long-lasting Graves disease. Study overall: The term persistent Graves' disease signified upward of 5 years on antithyroid drugs with positive TSH receptor antibodies.

Broader study findings: TCR diversity in persistent Graves' patients was below that of newly diagnosed ones. TRBV28, TRBJ1-2 and TRBJ2-5 were favored in persistent disease.

Time point indicated: persistent/refractory GD, antithyroid drugs over 5 years with positive TRAb. Extracted PBMC RNA gave rise to the TCR library. In Xi'an, China, an endocrinology department was the source of patients. As to this clonotype: Its antigen is currently unknown.

The ends were cut back, 3 bases at V and 4 bases at J, with 15 bases in the middle. CDR3 length equals 15 residues. Germline CDR1 and CDR2: LNHDA and SQIVND (reference sequence). For TCR beta, libraries came from iRepertoire HTBI primers and Arm-PCR of CDR3 regions. TCRdb passed the multiplex PCR reads through MiXCR, listing each CDR3 protein once. The top ten hold approximately 31% of the sample, which has almost 350,000 distinct CDR3 sequences, around a fifth seen once. The starting material was peripheral blood mononuclear cells (PBMCs), obtained when the disease was refractory, from a patient treated with antithyroid drugs. V gene TRBV19 combines with J gene TRBJ1-2; perhaps TRBD1 as D (6 bases). This TCR was recovered from a female donor with Graves disease. The CDR3 sequence is CASSIAGVPFYGYTF. DNA of the CDR3: TGTGCCAGTAGTATTGCAGGGGTCCCTTTCTATGGCTACACCTTC.